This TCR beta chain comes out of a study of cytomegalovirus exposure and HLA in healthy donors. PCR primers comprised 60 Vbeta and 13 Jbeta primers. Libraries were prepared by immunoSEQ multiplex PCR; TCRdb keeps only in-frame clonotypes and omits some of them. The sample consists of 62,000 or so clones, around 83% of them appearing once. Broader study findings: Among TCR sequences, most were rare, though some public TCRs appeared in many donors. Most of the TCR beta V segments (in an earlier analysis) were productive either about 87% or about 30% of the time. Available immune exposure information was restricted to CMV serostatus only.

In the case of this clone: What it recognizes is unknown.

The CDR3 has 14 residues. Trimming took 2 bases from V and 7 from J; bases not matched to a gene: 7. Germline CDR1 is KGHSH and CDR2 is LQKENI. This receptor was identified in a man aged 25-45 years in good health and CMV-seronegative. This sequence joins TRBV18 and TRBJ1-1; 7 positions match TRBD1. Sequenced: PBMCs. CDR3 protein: CASSPYRDRSEAFF. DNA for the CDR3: TGTGCCAGCTCACCATACCGGGACAGAAGTGAAGCTTTCTTT.